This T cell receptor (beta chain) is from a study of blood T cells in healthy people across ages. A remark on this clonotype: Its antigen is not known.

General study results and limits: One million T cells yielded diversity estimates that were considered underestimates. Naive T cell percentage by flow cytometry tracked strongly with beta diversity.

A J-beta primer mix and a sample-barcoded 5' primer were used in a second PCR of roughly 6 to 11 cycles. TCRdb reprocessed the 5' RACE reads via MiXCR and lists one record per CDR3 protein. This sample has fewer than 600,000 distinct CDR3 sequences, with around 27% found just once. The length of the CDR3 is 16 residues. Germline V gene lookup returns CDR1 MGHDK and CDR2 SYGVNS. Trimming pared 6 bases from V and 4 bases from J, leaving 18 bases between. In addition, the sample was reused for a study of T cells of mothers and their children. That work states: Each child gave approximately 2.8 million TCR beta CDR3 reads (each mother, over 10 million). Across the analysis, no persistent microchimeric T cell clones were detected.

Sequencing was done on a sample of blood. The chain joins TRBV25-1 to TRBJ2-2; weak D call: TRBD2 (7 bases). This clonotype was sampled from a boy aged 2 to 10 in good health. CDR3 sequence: CASRPNGGAGTGELFF. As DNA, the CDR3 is TGTGCCAGCAGGCCCAATGGGGGGGCCGGCACCGGGGAGCTGTTTTTT.